The rows below give T cell receptor beta chains drawn from one sample of a study of blood T cell repertoires in COVID-19. The repertoire was sequenced with immunoSEQ multiplex PCR; TCRdb's copy has only in-frame clones and lacks some. The table has just over 300,000 clones, over 75% seen once. Sequencing used PBMCs or T cells enriched from blood (not recorded which). Receptor source: a middle-aged woman who had recovered from COVID-19. Both conserved end residues are part of each CDR3. The order of the fields is J gene, D gene, V gene, clone size, CDR3 DNA, CDR3 protein. The D gene is left open where the match is weak. Clone size is not always given. Where it is, it says once, few, many or a class for expanded clones.

>TRBJ2-7|-|TRBV27|-
TGTGCCAGCAGTCCTCACTTGAACGGGGGCGAGCAGTACTTC
CASSPHLNGGEQYF
>TRBJ2-2|TRBD1|TRBV7-2|-
TGTGCCAGCAGCTTAGCGGGACAGCTAACCGGGGAGCTGTTTTTT
CASSLAGQLTGELFF
>TRBJ2-1|TRBD2|TRBV7-2|-
TGTGCCAGCGGGTCGGGACTACGGTACAATGAGCAGTTCTTC
CASGSGLRYNEQFF
>TRBJ2-7|-|TRBV6-5|-
TGTGCCAGCAGTTATGGAAGGGGGACCTACGAGCAGTACTTC
CASSYGRGTYEQYF
>TRBJ1-3|-|TRBV18|once
TGTGCCAGCTCACCAGGGGACAACTCTGGAAACACCATATATTTT
CASSPGDNSGNTIYF
>TRBJ2-1|TRBD2|TRBV3-1/TRBV3-2|-
TGTGCCAGCAGCCAAGAGTGGGAGGAGGCTAGCGGGAACTACAATGAGCAGTTCTTC
CASSQEWEEASGNYNEQFF
>TRBJ2-3|TRBD2|TRBV9|-
TGTGCCAGCAGCGTAGTGGGAAGCGGGGGGGCGGCGAGAACAGATACGCAGTATTTT
CASSVVGSGGAARTDTQYF
>TRBJ2-7|TRBD2|TRBV6-2/TRBV6-3|-
TGTGCCAGCAGCCCTCGGCGGGAGCTCAACGAGCAGTACTTC
CASSPRRELNEQYF
>TRBJ1-2|-|TRBV23-1|-
TGCGCCAGCAGTCCCTCAAACTCCGTCTATGGCTACACCTTC
CASSPSNSVYGYTF
>TRBJ2-5|TRBD2|TRBV7-2|-
TGTGCCAACACCCCCTTCCTCGGGGGGGCCGAGACCCAGTACTTC
CANTPFLGGAETQYF
>TRBJ2-1|TRBD2|TRBV7-3|once
TGTGCCAGCAGCCCCCGACTAGCGGGCAGCTCCTACAATGAGCAGTTCTTC
CASSPRLAGSSYNEQFF
>TRBJ2-7|TRBD2|TRBV6-1|few
TGTGCCAGCAGTGATCGGGGACTAGCGGGGGGCTACGAGCAGTACTTC
CASSDRGLAGGYEQYF
>TRBJ1-5|-|TRBV15|-
TGTGCCACCAGCAGAGGACAGCTAAATCAGCCCCAGCATTTT
CATSRGQLNQPQHF
>TRBJ2-1|TRBD2|TRBV27|-
TGTGCCAGCAGGGAGGCCCGGACTAGCGGTTACAATGAGCAGTTCTTC
CASREARTSGYNEQFF
>TRBJ2-1|TRBD2|TRBV11-2|-
TGTGCCAGCAGCCCTGGACTAGCGGGAGCTCATGAGCAGTTCTTC
CASSPGLAGAHEQFF
>TRBJ2-7|-|TRBV7-2|-
TGTGCCAGCAGCCTTCGGGACTCATACGAGCAGTACTTC
CASSLRDSYEQYF
>TRBJ2-7|-|TRBV28|-
TGTGCCAGCACCGTCGGGTCTCCCTACGAGCAGTACTTC
CASTVGSPYEQYF
>TRBJ1-2|-|TRBV28|once
TGTGCCAGCAGTCTCCCGGGGTTTAACTATGGCTACACCTTC
CASSLPGFNYGYTF
>TRBJ2-5|-|TRBV7-8|-
TGTGCCAGCAGCTTAGCTCCAAGCCCTTCGCGGAAAGAGACCCAGTACTTC
CASSLAPSPSRKETQYF
>TRBJ2-6|TRBD1|TRBV6-5|-
TGTGCCAGCAGTTACCTGACAGGGTATGGGGCCAACGTCCTGACTTTC
CASSYLTGYGANVLTF
>TRBJ2-7|TRBD2|TRBV4-1|few
TGCGCCGCACTCTTCCAACCGGGACTAGCCTCCTACGAGCAGTACTTC
CAALFQPGLASYEQYF
>TRBJ1-2|-|TRBV7-2|-
TGTGCCAGCAGCCCTGCTAACGCTAACTATGGCTACACCTTC
CASSPANANYGYTF